The 13 T cell receptor beta chains below were found in one sample sequenced in a study of T cells in Graves' hyperthyroidism and ophthalmopathy. From RNA transcripts, TCR beta CDR3 regions were amplified. Using the HTBI primer set, a first-round RT-PCR was run on the TCR CDR3. TCRdb called the multiplex PCR reads again in MiXCR, with one record for every CDR3 protein. Here the sample spans nearly 250,000 distinct CDR3 sequences, approximately 25% being singletons. Sequences were obtained from blood. The receptor set was obtained from a woman in her forties with Graves' ophthalmopathy.

This clonotype was observed many times. The chain has TRBV2 and TRBJ2-2, with D unclear. CDR1 and CDR2 from the germline V gene are SNHLY and FYNNEI. The CDR3 runs to 12 residues. V gave up 8 bases and J gave up 4 bases, with 8 bases separating them. The CDR3 DNA follows: TGTGCCAGCCACTCCCTCACCGGGGAGCTGTTTTTT. Translated, it gives CASHSLTGELFF.

This clonotype was seen a few times. The chain combines TRBV4-1 with TRBJ1-6; weak D call: TRBD1 (5 bases). The CDR3 consists of 18 residues. Germline V gives CDR1 MGHRA, CDR2 YSYEKL. V was trimmed by 4 bases and J by 0 bases, leaving 16 bases between them. DNA for the CDR3: TGCGCCAGCAGCCCGTCCGGGGGGAGACTCTCCTATAATTCACCCCTCCACTTT. Translating gives CASSPSGGRLSYNSPLHF.

This clonotype was found many times. This chain links TRBV3-1 with TRBJ1-5; D gene unclear. The germline V gene encodes CDR1 LGHDT and CDR2 YNNKEL (reference sequence). Trimming removed 3 bases from V and 4 bases from J, with 4 bases in between. This CDR3 comprises 12 residues. This CDR3 is CASSHENQPQHF. As DNA, the CDR3 is TGTGCCAGCAGCCATGAGAATCAGCCCCAGCATTTT.

This clonotype was found many times. J is TRBJ2-2 and V is TRBV12-3 or TRBV12-4, with 7 positions matching TRBD2. Unmatched junction bases numbered 3, after V lost 3 bases and J lost 5 bases. The CDR3 has 14 residues. The CDR3 DNA is TGTGCCAGCAGTTTTGGGGGGGGGACCGGGGAGCTGTTTTTT. Its protein product is CASSFGGGTGELFF.

This clonotype has at least ten counts. The gene calls are TRBV10-1 and TRBJ1-1; D remains unclear. CDR3 length equals 13 residues. Germline CDR1 is WNHNN and CDR2 is SYGVQD (reference sequence). Trimming pared 11 bases from V and 6 bases from J, leaving 19 bases between. Written as DNA, the CDR3 is TGCGCCGGAACCCCCTGTGCCGGTCCTGAAGCTTTCTTT. Protein: CAGTPCAGPEAFF.

This clonotype has at least ten counts. The chain is built from TRBV29-1 and TRBJ2-2; 11 nucleotides agree with TRBD1. With V trimmed by 7 bases and J by 6 bases, 1 base remained unmatched. The length of the CDR3 is 12 residues. Germline values: CDR1 SQVTM, CDR2 ANQGSEA. For the CDR3, the DNA is TGCAGCGGGGGACAGGGGGCCGGGGAGCTGTTTTTT. It is translated as CSGGQGAGELFF.

This clonotype was seen many times. This chain links TRBV6-2 or TRBV6-3 with TRBJ2-2; 9 nucleotides align to TRBD2. The CDR3 totals 19 residues. Germline lookup yields CDR1 MNHEY and CDR2 SVGEGT. The J segment lost 5 bases and the V segment lost 8 bases, leaving 21 bases of the junction unmatched. CDR3 nucleotide sequence: TGTGCCAGCTTTTTCGCCGCAGCGGGAGGTACCCGCGGGACCGGGGAGCTGTTTTTT. Its protein is CASFFAAAGGTRGTGELFF.

This chain uses TRBV6-1 with TRBJ1-5; no reliable D call. The CDR3 covers 14 residues. The germline V gene has CDR1 MNHNS and CDR2 SASEGT. V shed 8 bases and J shed 4 bases, with 15 bases lying between them. The CDR3 nucleotides read TGTGCCAGCCGTAGCAGCGTTCTGAATCAGCCCCAGCATTTT. This gives the protein CASRSSVLNQPQHF.

The chain couples TRBV6-1 to TRBJ1-5; 9 bases align to TRBD1. The CDR3 is made up of 15 amino acids. CDR1 MNHNS and CDR2 SASEGT come from the germline V gene. After removal of 7 bases from V and 5 bases from J, the junction contained 9 bases not matched to a gene. This chain's CDR3 is CASMKQGARHQPQHF. The CDR3 DNA reads TGTGCCAGCATGAAACAGGGGGCTCGTCATCAGCCCCAGCATTTT.

This clonotype has a count of ten or more. The CDR3 DNA follows: TGTGCCAGCAGTTATGTGGGCTTGACAGGGGGCATCGGGGAGCTGTTTTTT. It specifies CASSYVGLTGGIGELFF. The chain links TRBV6-5 to TRBJ2-2; 10 nucleotides line up with TRBD1. J lost 7 bases, V lost 3 bases, and 11 bases had no gene match. Germline lookup yields CDR1 MNHEY and CDR2 SVGAGI. This CDR3 spans 17 amino acids.

This clonotype was recorded once. CDR3 protein: CASSQGAPTGETQYF. The CDR3 nucleotides are TGTGCCAGCAGCCAAGGAGCGCCAACGGGAGAGACCCAGTACTTC. The chain recombines TRBV14 with TRBJ2-5, with D hard to call. The CDR3 covers 15 residues. From germline, CDR1 is SGHDN and CDR2 FVKESK. V was pared by 1 base and J by 4 bases, with 13 bases between.

This rearrangement joins TRBV12-3 or TRBV12-4 to TRBJ1-2; D is ambiguous. V was cut by 5 bases and J by 8 bases, with 15 bases left in between. CDR3 length: 13 amino acids. The CDR3 here is CASSPTLQYGYTF. Here the CDR3 DNA reads TGTGCCAGCAGTCCGACGCTGCAGTACGGCTACACCTTC.

The table lists this clonotype with many counts. The chain couples TRBV28 to TRBJ2-7; D is possibly TRBD2 (6 bases). Germline V gene data show CDR1 as MDHEN and CDR2 as SYDVKM. Trimming cost V 7 bases and J 2 bases, with 15 bases left between them. This CDR3 region has 14 residues. The CDR3 spells CASTVGDSTYEQYF. The CDR3 DNA reads as TGTGCCAGCACCGTAGGGGACTCCACCTACGAGCAGTACTTC.